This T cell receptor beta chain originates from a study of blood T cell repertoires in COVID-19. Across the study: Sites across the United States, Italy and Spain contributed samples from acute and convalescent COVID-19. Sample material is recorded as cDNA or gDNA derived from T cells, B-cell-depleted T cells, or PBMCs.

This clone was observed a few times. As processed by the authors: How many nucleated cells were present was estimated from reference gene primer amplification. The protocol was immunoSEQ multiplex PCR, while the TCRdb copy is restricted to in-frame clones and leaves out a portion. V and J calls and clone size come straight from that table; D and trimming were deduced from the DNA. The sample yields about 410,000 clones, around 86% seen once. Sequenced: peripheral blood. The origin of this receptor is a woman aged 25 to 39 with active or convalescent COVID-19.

The CDR3 DNA reads TGTGCCAGTAGTACACAGGGAACTAGGGAGCAGTACTTC. It encodes CASSTQGTREQYF. This chain uses TRBV19 with TRBJ2-7, with D perhaps TRBD1 (6 bases). This CDR3 is built from 13 residues. Germline lookup yields CDR1 LNHDA and CDR2 SQIVND (reference sequence). Trimming removed 4 bases at V and 7 bases at J, with 14 bases between.